The TCR beta chain under discussion was sequenced for a study of T cells in Graves' hyperthyroidism and ophthalmopathy. Germline V gene lookup returns CDR1 MNHNS and CDR2 SASEGT. V shed 7 bases, J shed 0 bases, and the junction held 7 bases outside the gene matches. The CDR3 runs to 17 residues. RNA transcripts provided the source from which TCR beta CDR3 regions were amplified. The HTBI set primed first-round TCR CDR3 RT-PCR. TCRdb recomputed calls from the multiplex PCR reads with MiXCR, one row per CDR3 protein. The sample yields about 400,000 distinct CDR3 sequences, 15% to 17% seen once. PBMCs were sourced from around 10 ml fresh peripheral blood.

The chain combines TRBV6-1 with TRBJ2-1, with 12 bases lining up with TRBD2. The sequencing input was blood. This TCR came from a woman under 30 with Graves' hyperthyroidism. For the CDR3, the DNA is TGTGCCAGCAACGCCCGGACTAGCGGGACCTCCTACAATGAGCAGTTCTTC. Translated: CASNARTSGTSYNEQFF.